Below are 25 T cell receptor beta chains sequenced from a single sample in a study of OX40 agonist ivuxolimab in advanced cancers. Generated by immunoSEQ multiplex PCR, the TCRdb table keeps only in-frame clones and is missing some. The sample records about 82,000 clones, approximately 86% being singletons. Specimen: CD4+ or CD8+ T cells sorted from blood, collected in a trial of the OX40 agonist ivuxolimab. Every receptor here comes from an adult with an advanced solid tumor such as melanoma, head and neck, liver or kidney cancer.

The J gene is TRBJ2-2, the V gene TRBV14, with TRBD1 matching over 10 bases. Germline CDR1 is SGHDN and CDR2 is FVKESK. V lost 6 bases and J lost 5; bases outside the gene matches: 9. The CDR3 runs 16 residues. The CDR3 protein is CASSRRQGAETGELFF. The CDR3 DNA sequence: TGTGCCAGCAGTCGGCGACAGGGGGCAGAGACCGGGGAGCTGTTTTTT.

This chain joins TRBV4-3 and TRBJ2-2; D uncertain. Germline-derived CDR1 and CDR2 are LGHNA and YSLEER. The length of the CDR3 is 11 residues. V dropped 2 bases and J dropped 10 bases, with 5 bases sitting between them. This CDR3 reads CASSQRVELFF. The CDR3 DNA is TGCGCCAGCAGCCAAAGGGTGGAGCTGTTTTTT.

Written as DNA, the CDR3 is TGTGCCAGCAGCCCGACGGTAGATAACACTGAAGCTTTCTTT. It is translated as CASSPTVDNTEAFF. The gene calls are TRBV11-3 and TRBJ1-1; no clear D gene. Trimming shortened V by 5 bases and J by 2 bases, and 12 bases separated the two germline ends. This CDR3 is 14 amino acids long. Germline lookup yields CDR1 SGHNT and CDR2 YENEEA.

This chain links TRBV27 with TRBJ1-6; D remains unclear. Germline V gene sequence: CDR1 MNHEY, CDR2 SMNVEV (reference sequence). The germline V and J ends were trimmed by 8 bases and 8 bases, with 16 bases remaining between them. This CDR3 spans 14 amino acids. CDR3 region: CASGRPTGDSPLHF. DNA for the CDR3: TGTGCCAGCGGACGGCCGACCGGCGATTCACCCCTCCACTTT.

This clone was detected only a few times. The rearrangement links TRBV19 to TRBJ2-1; 7 bases line up with TRBD1. The germline V gene has CDR1 LNHDA and CDR2 SQIVND (reference sequence). Unmatched junction bases numbered 9, after V lost 5 bases and J lost 8 bases. This CDR3 contains 14 residues. DNA of the CDR3: TGTGCCAGTAGTCACAGGGGAGCATGGGATGAGCAGTTCTTC. It specifies CASSHRGAWDEQFF.

This sequence joins TRBV27 and TRBJ2-1, with unresolved D. Germline CDR1 MNHEY, CDR2 SMNVEV (reference sequence). The CDR3 covers 13 residues. V dropped 2 bases and J dropped 7 bases, with 9 bases sitting between them. The CDR3, as DNA: TGTGCCAGCAGTTTAGATCTGGGGAATGAGCAGTTCTTC. Amino acids: CASSLDLGNEQFF.

The chain couples TRBV9 to TRBJ1-4, with 7 bases that match TRBD1. Germline CDR1 SGDLS, CDR2 YYNGEE. J was trimmed by 5 bases and V by 4 bases; bases with no gene match: 8. The CDR3 has 15 amino acids. The CDR3 region is CASSPDWDRNEKLFF. CDR3 nucleotides: TGTGCCAGCAGCCCTGATTGGGACAGAAATGAAAAACTGTTTTTT. Full variable domain (rest looked up from reference TRBV9 and TRBJ1-4): DSGVTQTPKHLITATGQRVTLRCSPRSGDLSVYWYQQSLDQGLQFLIQYYNGEERAKGNILERFSAQQFPDLHSELNLSSLELGDSALYFCASSPDWDRNEKLFFGSGTQLSVL.

The chain joins TRBV6-6 to TRBJ2-7; a possible D gene is TRBD1 (6 bases). Trimming left V 8 bases short and J 2 bases short, with 10 bases between. The germline CDR1 and CDR2 sequences are MNHNY and SVGAGI (reference sequence). The CDR3 totals 12 residues. The chain's CDR3 is CASEDSTYEQYF. The CDR3 DNA reads as TGTGCCAGCGAGGACAGTACCTACGAGCAGTACTTC.

The chain has TRBV7-9 and TRBJ1-2; TRBD1 is a possible D gene (5 bases). V lost 5 bases to trimming and J lost 4 bases, with 17 bases between them. Germline lookup yields CDR1 SEHNR and CDR2 FQNEAQ (reference sequence). The CDR3 has 15 amino acids. The CDR3 loop reads CASSKGTIGAYGYTF. DNA for the CDR3: TGTGCCAGCAGCAAGGGGACCATAGGCGCCTATGGCTACACCTTC.

The chain joins TRBV14 to TRBJ1-1; TRBD1 is a possible D gene (5 bases). Trimming stripped 5 bases from V and 0 bases from J, with 10 bases between. Germline V gene data show CDR1 as SGHDN and CDR2 as FVKESK. The CDR3 contains 14 residues. CDR3 in amino acids: CASSWDAVNTEAFF. The CDR3 nucleotides read TGTGCCAGCAGCTGGGACGCGGTGAACACTGAAGCTTTCTTT.

V gene TRBV7-2 combines with J gene TRBJ2-3, with D perhaps TRBD2 (5 bases). The germline CDR1 and CDR2 sequences are SGHTA and FQGNSA. This CDR3 is 14 amino acids long. The germline V and J ends were trimmed by 3 bases and 6 bases, with 13 bases remaining between them. The CDR3 spells CASSFLGLADTQYF. The CDR3 DNA reads TGTGCCAGCAGCTTTCTCGGACTGGCCGATACGCAGTATTTT.

V and J are TRBV5-1 and TRBJ1-1, with unresolved D. V lost 0 bases and J 11 bases, leaving 17 bases between the germline ends. The CDR3 is 14 amino acids. Germline lookup yields CDR1 SGHRS and CDR2 YFSETQ. The CDR3 sequence is CASSLVPGGKTAFF. CDR3 sequence (DNA): TGCGCCAGCAGCTTGGTTCCCGGAGGGAAGACGGCTTTCTTT. Full variable domain (outside the CDR3, taken from reference TRBV5-1 and TRBJ1-1): KAGVTQTPRYLIKTRGQQVTLSCSPISGHRSVSWYQQTPGQGLQFLFEYFSETQRNKGNFPGRFSGRQFSNSRSEMNVSTLELGDSALYLCASSLVPGGKTAFFGQGTRLTVV.

For this clone: Other DNA sequences of this sample code for an identical CDR3. The chain uses TRBV11-2 and TRBJ1-3, with a weak D call TRBD1 (6 bases). Looked up from germline, CDR1 is SGHAT and CDR2 is FQNNGV. The CDR3 consists of 14 residues. Trimming shortened V by 8 bases and J by 4 bases, and 15 bases separated the two germline ends. The CDR3: CASLGRDTGNTIYF. The DNA for the CDR3 is TGTGCCAGCTTGGGCCGGGACACCGGAAACACCATATATTTT.

The gene calls are TRBV7-2 and TRBJ2-5; unclear D gene. V was clipped by 6 bases and J by 5 bases, with 13 bases between them. Germline-derived CDR1 and CDR2 are SGHTA and FQGNSA. The length of the CDR3 is 13 residues. CDR3 loop: CASSFGPEETQYF. CDR3 coding DNA: TGTGCCAGCAGTTTTGGCCCCGAGGAGACCCAGTACTTC.

The chain carries TRBV6-5 and TRBJ1-5, with 8 bases lining up with TRBD1. V lost 0 bases to trimming and J lost 5 bases; unmatched junction nucleotides: 3. The germline gives CDR1 MNHEY, CDR2 SVGAGI. This CDR3 region has 15 residues. The CDR3 region has the DNA TGTGCCAGCAGTTACTCGGCGACAGGGGATCAGCCCCAGCATTTT. Translated: CASSYSATGDQPQHF.

The rearrangement links TRBV7-8 to TRBJ1-5; unclear D gene. Per germline, CDR1 SGHVS and CDR2 FQNEAQ. The ends were cut back, 1 base at V and 6 bases at J, with 7 bases in the middle. This CDR3 is built from 13 residues. The CDR3 bases are TGTGCCAGCAGCTTAGGGTTCACTCAGCCCCAGCATTTT. The encoded protein is CASSLGFTQPQHF.

This chain uses TRBV19 with TRBJ2-2, with no clear D. Trimming stripped 5 bases from V and 0 bases from J, with 13 bases between. The length of the CDR3 is 16 residues. Germline V gives CDR1 LNHDA, CDR2 SQIVND (reference sequence). In DNA form, the CDR3 reads TGTGCCAGTAGTGTGCTAAGTGCTTCGAACACCGGGGAGCTGTTTTTT. It translates to CASSVLSASNTGELFF.

This chain uses TRBV2 with TRBJ1-2, with a possible D match to TRBD1 (5 bases). The germline gives CDR1 SNHLY, CDR2 FYNNEI. This CDR3 is built from 17 residues. Trimming cost V 8 bases and J 3 bases, with 25 bases left between them. The CDR3 bases are TGTGCCAGCTTGACAGTGGGGAAGGCTAAAACTGACTATGGCTACACCTTC. Its translation is CASLTVGKAKTDYGYTF. The full variable domain, with the rest looked up from reference TRBV2 and TRBJ1-2, is EPEVTQTPSHQVTQMGQEVILRCVPISNHLYFYWYRQILGQKVEFLVSFYNNEISEKSEIFDDQFSVERPDGSNFTLKIRSTKLEDSAMYFCASLTVGKAKTDYGYTFGSGTRLTVV.

This clone was recorded once. The chain recombines TRBV5-1 with TRBJ2-3; TRBD1 might be the D (5 bases). Trimming cost V 0 bases and J 6 bases, with 8 bases left between them. The CDR3 length is 13 residues. Germline CDR1 reads SGHRS; CDR2 reads YFSETQ. CDR3 bases: TGCGCCAGCAGCTTGGGGGGCGAGGATACGCAGTATTTT. Residues: CASSLGGEDTQYF. Full variable domain (remainder filled in from reference TRBV5-1 and TRBJ2-3): KAGVTQTPRYLIKTRGQQVTLSCSPISGHRSVSWYQQTPGQGLQFLFEYFSETQRNKGNFPGRFSGRQFSNSRSEMNVSTLELGDSALYLCASSLGGEDTQYFGPGTRLTVL.

The rearrangement joins TRBV11-2 to TRBJ2-7; no clear D. The length of the CDR3 is 14 residues. Between the trimmed V and J ends, which lost 5 bases and 2 bases, there was a span of 13 bases. Germline V lookup: CDR1 SGHAT, CDR2 FQNNGV. The CDR3 sequence is CASSTPSEAYEQYF. CDR3 bases: TGTGCCAGCAGCACTCCTAGTGAAGCCTACGAGCAGTACTTC.

The rearrangement uses TRBV5-1 and TRBJ2-7, with TRBD1 matching over 10 bases. Looked up from germline, CDR1 is SGHRS and CDR2 is YFSETQ. This CDR3 region has 14 residues. Unmatched junction bases numbered 3, after V lost 4 bases and J lost 2 bases. Written as DNA, the CDR3 is TGCGCCAGCAGCAGAGGACAGGGGGCCTACGAGCAGTACTTC. It translates to CASSRGQGAYEQYF.

V gene TRBV27 combines with J gene TRBJ1-1; D ambiguous. Per the germline V gene, CDR1 is MNHEY and CDR2 is SMNVEV (reference sequence). Between the trimmed V and J ends, which lost 6 bases and 4 bases, there was a span of 12 bases. There are 13 residues in the CDR3. The CDR3 sequence: CASRVYTTTEAFF. CDR3 DNA sequence: TGTGCCAGCAGGGTATACACCACCACTGAAGCTTTCTTT.

This chain joins TRBV5-1 and TRBJ2-1; 9 nucleotides agree with TRBD2. There are 15 residues in the CDR3. In germline, CDR1 is SGHRS, CDR2 YFSETQ. V was pared by 0 bases and J by 8 bases, with 6 bases of the junction left unmatched. CDR3 sequence (DNA): TGCGCCAGCAGCTTGGATTTAGCGGGAGTGGATGAGCAGTTCTTC. This translates into CASSLDLAGVDEQFF.

The sample holds a few counts of this clone. The rearrangement uses TRBV30 and TRBJ1-4; D is ambiguous. The V end was cut by 0 bases, the J end by 11 bases, with 13 bases between. In germline, CDR1 is GTSNPN, CDR2 SVGIG (reference sequence). The CDR3 is made up of 13 amino acids. This CDR3 reads CAWSVPRMEKLFF. The CDR3 DNA is TGTGCCTGGAGTGTACCCCGAATGGAGAAACTGTTTTTT.

The chain carries TRBV5-8 and TRBJ2-1; D may be TRBD2 (6 bases). This CDR3 is 15 amino acids long. The ends were cut back, 0 bases at V and 3 bases at J, with 10 bases in the middle. Looked up from germline, CDR1 is SGHTS and CDR2 is YDEGEE. CDR3 region: CASSLDSGYYNEQFF. CDR3 DNA sequence: TGTGCCAGCAGCTTGGACAGCGGGTACTACAATGAGCAGTTCTTC.